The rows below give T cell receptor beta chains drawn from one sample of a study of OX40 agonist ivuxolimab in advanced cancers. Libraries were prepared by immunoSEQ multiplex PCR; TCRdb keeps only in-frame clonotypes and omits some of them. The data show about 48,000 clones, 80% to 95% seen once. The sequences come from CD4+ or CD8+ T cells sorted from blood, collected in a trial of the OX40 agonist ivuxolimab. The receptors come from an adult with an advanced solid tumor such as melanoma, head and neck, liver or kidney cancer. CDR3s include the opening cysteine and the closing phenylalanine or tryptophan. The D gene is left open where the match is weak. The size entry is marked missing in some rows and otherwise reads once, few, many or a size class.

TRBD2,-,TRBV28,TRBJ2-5,CASTLGGLAEETQYF,TGTGCCAGCACTTTGGGGGGACTAGCGGAAGAGACCCAGTACTTC
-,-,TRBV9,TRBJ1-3,CASSSKDFGNTIYF,TGTGCCAGCAGCTCGAAGGATTTCGGAAACACCATATATTTT
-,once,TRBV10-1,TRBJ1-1,CASSESGNTEAFF,TGCGCCAGCAGTGAGTCAGGGAACACTGAAGCTTTCTTT
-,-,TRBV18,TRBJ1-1,CASSTRQASNTEAFF,TGTGCCAGCTCAACCCGACAGGCTTCGAACACTGAAGCTTTCTTT
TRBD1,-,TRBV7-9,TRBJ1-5,CASSLAQGGQGQPQHF,TGTGCCAGCAGCTTAGCGCAGGGGGGCCAGGGTCAGCCCCAGCATTTT
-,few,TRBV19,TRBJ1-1,CASSITVNTEAFF,TGTGCCAGTAGTATCACGGTGAACACTGAAGCTTTCTTT
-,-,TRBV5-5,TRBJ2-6,CASAKNVSHKVGPF,TGTGCCAGCGCTAAGAATGTCTCGCACAAAGTCGGGCCATTC
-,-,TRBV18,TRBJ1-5,CASSLAGSMSNQPQHF,TGTGCCAGCTCACTAGCGGGCTCCATGAGCAATCAGCCCCAGCATTTT
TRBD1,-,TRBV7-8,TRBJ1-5,CASSQYRGNQPQHF,TGTGCCAGCAGCCAATACAGGGGTAATCAGCCCCAGCATTTT
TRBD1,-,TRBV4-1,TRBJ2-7,CASSRGGQGTTEQYF,TGCGCCAGCAGCCGAGGGGGACAGGGAACGACCGAGCAGTACTTC
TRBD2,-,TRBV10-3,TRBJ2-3,CAIWGGSLTQYF,TGTGCCATCTGGGGGGGGTCGTTGACGCAGTATTTT
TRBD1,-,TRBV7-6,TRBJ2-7,CASSSDRVEQYF,TGTGCCAGCAGTTCGGACAGGGTCGAGCAGTACTTC
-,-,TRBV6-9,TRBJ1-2,CASSSLRDFYGYTF,TGTGCCAGCAGTTCTTTGCGGGACTTTTATGGCTACACCTTC
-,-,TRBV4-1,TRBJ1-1,CASSHRINTEAFF,TGCGCCAGCAGCCACCGGATCAACACTGAAGCTTTCTTT
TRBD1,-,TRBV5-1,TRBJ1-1,CASSKETGGTEAFF,TGCGCCAGCAGTAAAGAAACAGGGGGCACTGAAGCTTTCTTT
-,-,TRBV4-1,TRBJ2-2,CASSQRAVNTGELFF,TGCGCCAGCAGCCAGAGAGCGGTGAACACCGGGGAGCTGTTTTTT
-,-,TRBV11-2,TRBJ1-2,CASSSGTEANYGYTF,TGTGCCAGCAGCTCAGGGACGGAAGCAAACTATGGCTACACCTTC